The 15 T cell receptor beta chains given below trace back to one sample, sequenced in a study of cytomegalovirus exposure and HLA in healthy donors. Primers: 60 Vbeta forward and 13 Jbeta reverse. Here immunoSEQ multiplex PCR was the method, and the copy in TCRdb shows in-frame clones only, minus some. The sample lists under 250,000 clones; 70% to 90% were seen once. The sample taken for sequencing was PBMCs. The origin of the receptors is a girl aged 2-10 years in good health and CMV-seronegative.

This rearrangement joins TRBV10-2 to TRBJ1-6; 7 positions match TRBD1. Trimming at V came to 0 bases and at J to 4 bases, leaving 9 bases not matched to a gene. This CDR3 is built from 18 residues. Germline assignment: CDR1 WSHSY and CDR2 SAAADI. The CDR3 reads CASSESPDRVGYNSPLHF. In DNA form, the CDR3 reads TGCGCCAGCAGTGAGTCACCCGACAGGGTGGGGTATAATTCACCCCTCCACTTT.

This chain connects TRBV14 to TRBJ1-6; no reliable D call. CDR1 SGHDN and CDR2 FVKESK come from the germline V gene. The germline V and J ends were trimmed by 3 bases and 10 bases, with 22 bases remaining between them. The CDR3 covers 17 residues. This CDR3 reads CASSQYDGLAAGSPLHF. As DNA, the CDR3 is TGTGCCAGCAGCCAGTACGATGGGCTGGCGGCGGGATCACCCCTCCACTTT.

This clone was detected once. CDR3 in amino acids: CASSLLGQVFSGANVLTF. As DNA, the CDR3 is TGTGCCAGCAGTTTATTGGGACAGGTTTTCTCTGGGGCCAACGTCCTGACTTTC. This chain links TRBV27 with TRBJ2-6, with 8 bases matching TRBD1. The CDR3 has 18 amino acids. Germline CDR1 reads MNHEY; CDR2 reads SMNVEV (reference sequence). The V and J ends lost 1 base and 0 bases, in that order; junction bases with no gene match: 5.

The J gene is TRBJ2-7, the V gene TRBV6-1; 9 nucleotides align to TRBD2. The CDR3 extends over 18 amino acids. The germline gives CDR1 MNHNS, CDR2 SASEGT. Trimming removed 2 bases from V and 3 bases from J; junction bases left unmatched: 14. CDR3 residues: CASSEKSSGGTPNYEQYF. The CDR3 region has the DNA TGTGCCAGCAGTGAAAAGTCCAGCGGGGGGACCCCGAACTACGAGCAGTACTTC.

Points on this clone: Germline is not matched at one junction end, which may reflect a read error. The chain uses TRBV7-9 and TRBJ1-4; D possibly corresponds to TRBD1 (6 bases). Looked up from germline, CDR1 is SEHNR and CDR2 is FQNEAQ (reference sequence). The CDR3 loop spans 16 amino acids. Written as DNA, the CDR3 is TGTTCCAGCAGCTTAGCGGCGGACAGACCTAATGAAAAACTGTTTTTT. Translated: CSSSLAADRPNEKLFF.

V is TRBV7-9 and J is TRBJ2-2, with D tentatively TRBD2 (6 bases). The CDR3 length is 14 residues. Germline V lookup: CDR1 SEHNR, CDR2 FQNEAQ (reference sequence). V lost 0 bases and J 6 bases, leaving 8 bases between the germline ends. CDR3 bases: TGTGCCAGCAGCTTAGCCTTAGCGGCCGGGGAGCTGTTTTTT. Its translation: CASSLALAAGELFF.

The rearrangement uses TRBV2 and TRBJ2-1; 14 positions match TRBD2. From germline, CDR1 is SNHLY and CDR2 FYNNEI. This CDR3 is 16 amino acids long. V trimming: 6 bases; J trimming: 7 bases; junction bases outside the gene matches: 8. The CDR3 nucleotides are TGTGCCAGCAGGGGCCTGGGACTAGCGGGAGTAAATGAGCAGTTCTTC. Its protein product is CASRGLGLAGVNEQFF.

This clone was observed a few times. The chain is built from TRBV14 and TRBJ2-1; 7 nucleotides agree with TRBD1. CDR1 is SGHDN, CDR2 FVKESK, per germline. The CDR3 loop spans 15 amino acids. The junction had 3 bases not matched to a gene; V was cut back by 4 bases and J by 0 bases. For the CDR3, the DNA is TGTGCCAGCAGCCCGGACAGGAGCTCCTACAATGAGCAGTTCTTC. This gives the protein CASSPDRSSYNEQFF.

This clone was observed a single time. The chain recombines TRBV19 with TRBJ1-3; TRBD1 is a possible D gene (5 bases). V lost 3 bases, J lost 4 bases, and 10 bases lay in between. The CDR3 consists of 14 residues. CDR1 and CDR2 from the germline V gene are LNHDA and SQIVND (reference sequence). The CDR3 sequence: CASSIPGPGNTIYF. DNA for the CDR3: TGTGCCAGTAGTATCCCAGGGCCCGGAAACACCATATATTTT.

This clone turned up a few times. The CDR3 here is CAWSVGGRANQPQHF. The CDR3 DNA is TGTGCCTGGAGTGTAGGGGGACGAGCGAATCAGCCCCAGCATTTT. The chain uses TRBV30 and TRBJ1-5; TRBD1 is a possible D gene (6 bases). V gave up 0 bases and J gave up 4 bases, with 13 bases separating them. CDR1 and CDR2 (germline): GTSNPN, SVGIG (reference sequence). CDR3 length: 15 amino acids.

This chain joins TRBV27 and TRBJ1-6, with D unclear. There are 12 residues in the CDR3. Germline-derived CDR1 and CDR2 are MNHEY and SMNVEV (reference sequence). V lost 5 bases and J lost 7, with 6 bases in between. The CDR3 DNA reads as TGTGCCAGCAGTGAACGGAATTCACCCCTCCACTTT. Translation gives CASSERNSPLHF.

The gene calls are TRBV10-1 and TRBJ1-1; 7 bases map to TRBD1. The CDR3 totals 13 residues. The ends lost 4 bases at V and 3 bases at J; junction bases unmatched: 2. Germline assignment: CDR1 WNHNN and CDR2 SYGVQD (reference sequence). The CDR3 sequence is CASSADRDTEAFF. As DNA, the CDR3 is TGCGCCAGCAGTGCCGACAGGGACACTGAAGCTTTCTTT.

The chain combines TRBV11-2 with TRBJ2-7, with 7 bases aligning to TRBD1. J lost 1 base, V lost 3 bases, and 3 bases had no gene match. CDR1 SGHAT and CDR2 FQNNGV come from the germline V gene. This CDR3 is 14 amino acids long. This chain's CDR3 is CASSFRQGSYEQYF. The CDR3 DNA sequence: TGTGCCAGCAGCTTCCGACAGGGTTCCTACGAGCAGTACTTC.

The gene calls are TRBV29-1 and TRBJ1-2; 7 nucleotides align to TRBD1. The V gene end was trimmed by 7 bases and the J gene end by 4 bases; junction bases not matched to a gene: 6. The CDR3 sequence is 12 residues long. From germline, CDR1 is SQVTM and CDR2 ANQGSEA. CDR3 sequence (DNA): TGCAGCGCTAGACAGGGCGGCTATGGCTACACCTTC. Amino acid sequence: CSARQGGYGYTF.

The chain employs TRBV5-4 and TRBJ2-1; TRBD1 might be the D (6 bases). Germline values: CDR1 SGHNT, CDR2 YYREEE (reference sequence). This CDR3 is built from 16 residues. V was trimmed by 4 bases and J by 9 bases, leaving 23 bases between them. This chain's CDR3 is CASSPRPQGPLVEQFF. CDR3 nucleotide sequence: TGTGCCAGCAGCCCACGACCACAGGGCCCATTAGTTGAGCAGTTCTTC. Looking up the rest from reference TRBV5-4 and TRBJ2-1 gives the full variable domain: ETGVTQSPTHLIKTRGQQVTLRCSSQSGHNTVSWYQQALGQGPQFIFQYYREEENGRGNFPPRFSGLQFPNYSSELNVNALELDDSALYLCASSPRPQGPLVEQFFGPGTRLTVL.